This T cell receptor (beta chain) was sequenced for a study of blood T cell repertoires in COVID-19. Study at large: Sources were T cells, B-cell-depleted T cells, or PBMCs; the material itself was cDNA or gDNA.

Germline V CDR1 and CDR2: SGHRS, YFSETQ. CDR3 length: 14 residues. The V and J ends lost 3 bases and 1 base respectively, with 8 bases between them. Some clones are missing from TCRdb's copy, which holds only in-frame ones; the method was immunoSEQ multiplex PCR. The repertoire holds 150,000 to 200,000 clones, with 60% to 85% as singletons. V is TRBV5-1 and J is TRBJ1-3; D remains ambiguous. The specimen sequenced was peripheral blood. The receptor was isolated from a man in his sixties with active or convalescent COVID-19. The CDR3 protein is CASSSSGSGNTIYF. For the CDR3, the DNA is TGCGCCAGCAGCTCCAGTGGTTCTGGAAACACCATATATTTT.